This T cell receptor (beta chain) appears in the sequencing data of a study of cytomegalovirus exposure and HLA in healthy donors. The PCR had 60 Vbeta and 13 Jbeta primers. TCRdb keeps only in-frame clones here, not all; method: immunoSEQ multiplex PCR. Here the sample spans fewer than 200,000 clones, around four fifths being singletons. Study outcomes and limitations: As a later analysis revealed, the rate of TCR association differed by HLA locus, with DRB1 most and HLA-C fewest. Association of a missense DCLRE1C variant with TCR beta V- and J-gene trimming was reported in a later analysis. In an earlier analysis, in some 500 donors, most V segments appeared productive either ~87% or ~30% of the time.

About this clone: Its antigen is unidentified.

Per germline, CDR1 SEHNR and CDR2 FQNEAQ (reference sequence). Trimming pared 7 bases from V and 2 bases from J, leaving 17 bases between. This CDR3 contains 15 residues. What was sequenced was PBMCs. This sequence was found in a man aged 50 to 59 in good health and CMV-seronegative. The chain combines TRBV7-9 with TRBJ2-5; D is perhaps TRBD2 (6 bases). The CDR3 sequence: CASTRGNGVQETQYF. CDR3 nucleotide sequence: TGTGCCAGCACTCGGGGGAATGGTGTTCAAGAGACCCAGTACTTC.